This TCR beta chain was documented in a study of cytomegalovirus exposure and HLA in healthy donors. The junction had 10 bases not matched to a gene; V was cut back by 8 bases and J by 7 bases. Germline assignment: CDR1 SGHTA and CDR2 FQGNSA. The CDR3 contains 14 residues. The PCR contained 60 Vbeta and 13 Jbeta primers. Clones were sequenced by immunoSEQ multiplex PCR, and TCRdb holds only the in-frame ones, with some missing. The data contain some 100,000 clones, 75% to 80% of them singletons. Source material: PBMCs. The receptor was isolated from a woman in her forties in good health and CMV-seropositive. The genes are TRBV7-2 and TRBJ2-7; 11 bases are a match to TRBD1. Here the CDR3 reads CASVPGGQGGEQYF. The CDR3 DNA sequence: TGTGCCAGCGTCCCGGGGGGACAGGGGGGGGAGCAGTACTTC.